This T cell receptor (beta chain) was documented in a study of cytomegalovirus exposure and HLA in healthy donors. General study results and limits: The authors enumerated some 170 TCR beta chains as linked to cytomegalovirus. A link between a missense DCLRE1C variant and TCR beta V- and J-gene trimming emerged from a later analysis. An analysis done earlier found most TCR beta V segments productive about 87% or about 30% of the time.

Of note for this clone: Its target is unknown.

PCR was performed using 60 Vbeta and 13 Jbeta primers. Authors' data handling: Some 10 million of the 75 million to 95 million unique TCR beta chains counted in a later analysis were shared. Method: immunoSEQ multiplex PCR; TCRdb's copy keeps in-frame clones and lacks some. D and trimming come from the DNA, and the V and J calls and clone size come from that table. The profile covers around 180,000 clones, with about 81% appearing a single time and around 2% taken by the ten largest. What was sequenced was PBMCs. The clonotype comes from a woman between 18 and 29 years old in good health and CMV-seropositive.

This CDR3 is CASSWGGLIYEQYV. DNA for the CDR3: TGTGCCAGCAGCTGGGGGGGCCTTATCTACGAGCAGTACGTC. J is TRBJ2-7 and V is TRBV5-6; tentative D call: TRBD2 (7 bases). The ends were cut back, 3 bases at V and 3 bases at J, with 13 bases in the middle. The CDR3 length is 14 residues. Germline V gene sequence: CDR1 SGHDT, CDR2 YYEEEE.